These 10 T cell receptor beta chains were all obtained from the same sample, sequenced in a study of blood T cell repertoires in COVID-19. TCRdb keeps only in-frame clones here, not all; method: immunoSEQ multiplex PCR. The table includes 250,000 to 400,000 clones, around 87% detected once. Specimen: PBMCs or T cells enriched from blood (not recorded which). These receptors were obtained from a woman in her 30s who had recovered from COVID-19.

V is TRBV5-6 and J is TRBJ1-1, with 8 bases aligning to TRBD1. CDR1 and CDR2 (germline): SGHDT, YYEEEE. The V segment lost 4 bases and the J segment 4 bases; nucleotides outside the gene matches: 3. This CDR3 is built from 13 residues. DNA of the CDR3: TGTGCCAGCAGCAAAGGGACAGGCACTGAAGCTTTCTTT. Its protein product is CASSKGTGTEAFF.

The V and J genes are TRBV6-5 and TRBJ1-2, with D possibly matching TRBD1 (5 bases). CDR3 length equals 13 residues. The germline gives CDR1 MNHEY, CDR2 SVGAGI. Trimming took 5 bases from V and 4 from J, leaving 11 bases between them. The CDR3, as DNA: TGTGCCAGCAGTCAGGGCCCTCTCTATGGCTACACCTTC. It codes for CASSQGPLYGYTF.

The chain couples TRBV7-9 to TRBJ2-2; 7 bases align to TRBD1. Trimming cost V 3 bases and J 5 bases; bases outside gene matches: 9. The CDR3 covers 16 residues. The germline CDR1 and CDR2 sequences are SEHNR and FQNEAQ (reference sequence). CDR3 residues: CASSFPTGVSTGELFF. DNA of the CDR3: TGTGCCAGCAGCTTTCCCACAGGGGTGTCGACCGGGGAGCTGTTTTTT. The whole variable domain, filled in from reference TRBV7-9 and TRBJ2-2, reads DTGVSQNPRHKITKRGQNVTFRCDPISEHNRLYWYRQTLGQGPEFLTYFQNEAQLEKSRLLSDRFSAERPKGSFSTLEIQRTEQGDSAMYLCASSFPTGVSTGELFFGEGSRLTVL.

The V call is TRBV19, the J call TRBJ2-2, with D tentatively TRBD1 (5 bases). Germline CDR1 reads LNHDA; CDR2 reads SQIVND (reference sequence). Trimming took off 3 bases at V and 2 bases at J, with 16 bases between the two ends. CDR3 length: 17 residues. The DNA for the CDR3 is TGTGCCAGTAGTATGACAGTGTCTATGCTTAACACCGGGGAGCTGTTTTTT. Protein sequence: CASSMTVSMLNTGELFF.

The chain combines TRBV9 with TRBJ1-4; perhaps TRBD1 as D (6 bases). The CDR3 is made up of 15 amino acids. The V and J ends lost 1 base and 4 bases respectively, with 11 bases between them. Per the germline V gene, CDR1 is SGDLS and CDR2 is YYNGEE. Here the CDR3 DNA reads TGTGCCAGCAGCGTAAATGGGGGCATTAATGAAAAACTGTTTTTT. Translation gives CASSVNGGINEKLFF.

The rearrangement links TRBV6-5 to TRBJ1-6; D is perhaps TRBD1 (6 bases). V was shortened by 8 bases and J by 5 bases, with 13 bases between the two germline ends. Germline V lookup: CDR1 MNHEY, CDR2 SVGAGI. This CDR3 contains 14 residues. As DNA, the CDR3 is TGTGCCAGCGGCGTCGACAGGAATAATTCACCCCTCCACTTT. Translation gives CASGVDRNNSPLHF.

The chain uses TRBV6-5 and TRBJ1-1; D not certain. The V gene lost 6 bases and the J gene lost 3 bases, with 14 bases spanning the gap. The CDR3 is 14 amino acids. Germline loops: CDR1 MNHEY, CDR2 SVGAGI. CDR3 sequence reads: CASSWERRDTEAFF. The CDR3 DNA sequence: TGTGCCAGCAGCTGGGAGCGTCGGGACACTGAAGCTTTCTTT.

The chain joins TRBV5-4 to TRBJ2-2; the match to TRBD1 covers 10 bases. This CDR3 is 15 amino acids long. Germline V gene lookup returns CDR1 SGHNT and CDR2 YYREEE (reference sequence). J gave up 7 bases and V 0 bases, and 3 bases lay outside the gene matches. CDR3 in amino acids: CASSLGGQGGGELFF. DNA of the CDR3: TGTGCCAGCAGCTTGGGAGGACAGGGGGGCGGGGAGCTGTTTTTT.

The V gene is TRBV5-4, the J gene TRBJ2-1; 7 bases fit TRBD2. Germline CDR1 reads SGHNT; CDR2 reads YYREEE (reference sequence). The CDR3 sequence is 15 residues long. Trimming cost V 5 bases and J 4 bases; bases outside gene matches: 9. The CDR3 bases are TGTGCCAGCAGGCCGGCGGGGGACGCGTACAATGAGCAGTTCTTC. Its translation is CASRPAGDAYNEQFF. Looking up the rest from reference TRBV5-4 and TRBJ2-1 gives the full variable domain: ETGVTQSPTHLIKTRGQQVTLRCSSQSGHNTVSWYQQALGQGPQFIFQYYREEENGRGNFPPRFSGLQFPNYSSELNVNALELDDSALYLCASRPAGDAYNEQFFGPGTRLTVL.

V is TRBV4-3 and J is TRBJ2-3; 10 positions match TRBD1. Per the germline V gene, CDR1 is LGHNA and CDR2 is YSLEER. With V trimmed by 0 bases and J by 5 bases, 5 bases remained unmatched. The length of the CDR3 is 16 residues. The CDR3 sequence is CASSQDPDRGLDTQYF. In DNA, the CDR3 is TGCGCCAGCAGCCAAGATCCAGACAGGGGGCTAGATACGCAGTATTTT.